Below are 17 T cell receptor beta chains sequenced from a single sample in a study of T cell repertoires in cytomegalovirus infection. Each CDR3 protein gets one entry after TCRdb re-called the reads with MiXCR. The table shows about 330,000 distinct CDR3 sequences, with over 7.5% occurring only once. The specimen was PBMCs. These receptors came from a human donor in good health (CMV status not recorded). Some clones in this sample may be carry-over from other donors' samples.

This clonotype has a count of ten or more. The rearrangement uses TRBV12-3 or TRBV12-4 and TRBJ2-7; 12 bases agree with TRBD2. The V segment lost 6 bases and the J segment 3 bases; nucleotides outside the gene matches: 6. The CDR3 runs to 15 residues. CDR3 sequence reads: CASSRGLAGYYEQYF. The CDR3, as DNA: TGTGCCAGCAGCCGTGGACTAGCGGGATACTACGAGCAGTACTTC.

This clonotype showed up just a few times. This rearrangement joins TRBV6-2 or TRBV6-3 to TRBJ2-7; D is uncertain. Germline V gene lookup returns CDR1 MNHEY and CDR2 SVGEGT. CDR3 length: 14 amino acids. V lost 4 bases and J 1 base, leaving 11 bases between the germline ends. In nucleotides, the CDR3 is TGTGCCAGCAGTTTCTCAGGAAGGTCCTACGAGCAGTACTTC. Its translation is CASSFSGRSYEQYF.

Regarding this clonotype: A much larger clone is a single base away; this may be a read error. V and J are TRBV7-2 and TRBJ2-4; D not certain. This CDR3 comprises 12 residues. Trimming removed 1 base at V and 16 bases at J, with 14 bases between. Germline-derived CDR1 and CDR2 are SGHTA and FQGNSA. In DNA, the CDR3 is TGTACCAGCAGCTTAGACAGAATTACTACATACTTC. Its translation: CTSSLDRITTYF.

This clonotype has ten or more counts. The chain recombines TRBV7-6 with TRBJ1-1; D gene uncertain. CDR1 is SGHVS, CDR2 FNYEAQ, per germline. Trimming removed 0 bases from V and 0 bases from J, with 8 bases in between. There are 15 residues in the CDR3. The CDR3, as DNA: TGTGCCAGCAGCTTAGCGCCAGACATGAACACTGAAGCTTTCTTT. This translates into CASSLAPDMNTEAFF. The full variable domain, rest sourced from reference TRBV7-6 and TRBJ1-1, is GAGVSQSPRYKVTKRGQDVALRCDPISGHVSLYWYRQALGQGPEFLTYFNYEAQQDKSGLPNDRFSAERPEGSISTLTIQRTEQRDSAMYRCASSLAPDMNTEAFFGQGTRLTVV.

This clonotype has a count of ten or more. The chain combines TRBV7-3 with TRBJ1-5; unclear D gene. The CDR3 is made up of 14 amino acids. V was pared by 6 bases and J by 3 bases, with 12 bases between. Germline values: CDR1 SGHTA, CDR2 FQGTGA. This chain's CDR3 is CASRAQGDNQPQHF. In DNA form, the CDR3 reads TGTGCCAGCAGGGCCCAAGGAGACAATCAGCCCCAGCATTTT.

This clonotype showed up just a few times. This sequence joins TRBV14 and TRBJ2-3; no clear D gene. This CDR3 has 13 amino acids. Trimming removed 1 base at V and 6 bases at J, with 8 bases between. Germline V gene sequence: CDR1 SGHDN, CDR2 FVKESK. CDR3 nucleotides: TGTGCCAGCAGCCAAGCCCACGGCGATACGCAGTATTTT. Amino acids: CASSQAHGDTQYF.

The J gene is TRBJ1-4, the V gene TRBV7-2, with 12 bases identical to TRBD1. CDR1 is SGHTA and CDR2 is FQGNSA in the germline V gene. This CDR3 spans 17 amino acids. V trimming: 5 bases; J trimming: 2 bases; junction bases outside the gene matches: 6. The CDR3 coding sequence is TGTGCCAGCAGCAGACCGGGACAGGGGGCGACTAATGAAAAACTGTTTTTT. Translation: CASSRPGQGATNEKLFF.

This clonotype was seen a handful of times. V gene TRBV20-1 combines with J gene TRBJ1-5, with 9 bases aligning to TRBD1. The CDR3 loop spans 15 amino acids. Germline V gives CDR1 DFQATT, CDR2 SNEGSKA (reference sequence). With V trimmed by 0 bases and J by 6 bases, 6 bases remained unmatched. The CDR3 DNA reads as TGCAGTGCTAGAGATCAGGGACAGGGTCTTCAGCCCCAGCATTTT. Translated: CSARDQGQGLQPQHF.

This clonotype was recorded at least ten times. V usage is TRBV9 and J usage is TRBJ2-5; D unclear. V was clipped by 4 bases and J by 4 bases, with 17 bases between them. The length of the CDR3 is 15 residues. Looked up from germline, CDR1 is SGDLS and CDR2 is YYNGEE. CDR3 in amino acids: CASSSYGHVGETQYF. The CDR3 bases are TGTGCCAGCAGCTCATACGGGCACGTTGGAGAGACCCAGTACTTC.

This clonotype was detected many times. The V gene is TRBV7-2, the J gene TRBJ1-5; D is uncertain. Germline V gene data show CDR1 as SGHTA and CDR2 as FQGNSA. This CDR3 is 14 amino acids long. Trimming cost V 8 bases and J 1 base, with 12 bases left between them. The CDR3 reads CASARDGSNQPQHF. The CDR3 bases are TGTGCCAGCGCGAGAGACGGGAGCAATCAGCCCCAGCATTTT.

This clonotype was picked up many times. The chain carries TRBV12-3 or TRBV12-4 and TRBJ1-5, with 8 nucleotides matching TRBD1. The junction had 5 bases not matched to a gene; V was cut back by 7 bases and J by 0 bases. The CDR3 sequence is 15 residues long. CDR3 DNA sequence: TGTGCCAGCACCCGGGACAGGAATAGCAATCAGCCCCAGCATTTT. Its protein product is CASTRDRNSNQPQHF.

This clonotype was observed many times. This chain joins TRBV23-1 and TRBJ2-7; no firm D call. TRBV23-1 is an ORF; its function is uncertain. V was cut by 1 base and J by 3 bases, with 22 bases left in between. The CDR3 runs to 18 residues. CDR3 sequence reads: CASSQWIDFPRGIYEQYF. The CDR3 bases are TGCGCCAGCAGTCAATGGATTGACTTCCCGAGAGGAATCTACGAGCAGTACTTC.

The V gene is TRBV11-2, the J gene TRBJ1-2; 7 nucleotides agree with TRBD1. After removal of 5 bases from V and 3 bases from J, the junction contained 24 bases not matched to a gene. Per germline, CDR1 SGHAT and CDR2 FQNNGV. The CDR3 runs 20 residues. CDR3 amino acids: CASSLGQLRNPGRKDYGYTF. The CDR3 DNA reads TGTGCCAGCAGCCTGGGACAGCTACGCAACCCCGGGCGTAAAGACTATGGCTACACCTTC.

This clonotype was counted a few times. The chain couples TRBV6-6 to TRBJ2-5, with 9 positions matching TRBD2. V was clipped by 6 bases and J by 5 bases; unmatched bases: 22. Germline CDR1 reads MNHNY; CDR2 reads SVGAGI (reference sequence). The CDR3 has 19 amino acids. The CDR3 DNA sequence: TGTGCCAGCAGCCCGTTAGACGGCCATGCGCGGGAGGGAATGGAGACCCAGTACTTC. It encodes CASSPLDGHAREGMETQYF.

The chain couples TRBV7-6 to TRBJ1-2; D gene unclear. The CDR3 covers 11 residues. Germline assignment: CDR1 SGHVS and CDR2 FNYEAQ. V shed 2 bases and J shed 7 bases, with 5 bases lying between them. The DNA for the CDR3 is TGTGCCAGCAGCTTACTGACTGGCTACACCTTC. Its translation is CASSLLTGYTF.

This clonotype was found a few times. The chain carries TRBV7-2 and TRBJ2-3; TRBD1 matches 10 bases. J gave up 5 bases and V 7 bases, and 6 bases lay outside the gene matches. The CDR3 consists of 14 residues. Germline assignment: CDR1 SGHTA and CDR2 FQGNSA. The DNA of the CDR3 is TGTGCCAGCACCCCGACAGGGGGCCAAGATACGCAGTATTTT. Its translation: CASTPTGGQDTQYF. Based on the CDR3 plus reference TRBV7-2 and TRBJ2-3, the full variable domain is GAGVSQSPSNKVTEKGKDVELRCDPISGHTALYWYRQSLGQGLEFLIYFQGNSAPDKSGLPSDRFSAERTGGSVSTLTIQRTQQEDSAVYLCASTPTGGQDTQYFGPGTRLTVL.

This clonotype has only a few counts. The rearrangement links TRBV7-9 to TRBJ1-2; D is unresolved. Germline V gene lookup returns CDR1 SEHNR and CDR2 FQNEAQ (reference sequence). This CDR3 has 13 amino acids. Between the trimmed V and J ends, which lost 3 bases and 8 bases, there was a span of 13 bases. CDR3 residues: CASSFDEARGYTF. The CDR3 region has the DNA TGTGCCAGCAGCTTTGATGAGGCGCGAGGCTACACCTTC.